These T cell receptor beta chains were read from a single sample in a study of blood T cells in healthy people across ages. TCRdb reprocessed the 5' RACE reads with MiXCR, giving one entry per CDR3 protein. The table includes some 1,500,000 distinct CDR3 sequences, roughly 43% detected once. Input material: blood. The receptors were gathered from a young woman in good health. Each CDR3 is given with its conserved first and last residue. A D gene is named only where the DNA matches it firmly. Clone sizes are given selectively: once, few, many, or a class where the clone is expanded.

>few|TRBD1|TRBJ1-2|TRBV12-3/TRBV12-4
CASNPLGTAANYGYTF
TGTGCCAGCAACCCCCTGGGGACAGCTGCTAACTATGGCTACACCTTC
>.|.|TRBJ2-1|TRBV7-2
CASSFYIDYDEQFF
TGTGCCAGCAGCTTTTATATCGATTATGATGAGCAGTTCTTC
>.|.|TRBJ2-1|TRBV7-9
CASSSAQHEQFF
TGTGCCAGCAGCTCGGCACAGCATGAGCAGTTCTTC
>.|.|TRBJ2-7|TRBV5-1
CASSLHQGPYEQYF
TGCGCCAGCAGCTTGCATCAAGGACCCTACGAGCAGTACTTC
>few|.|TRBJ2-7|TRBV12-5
CASGLVTGPQPRSSYEQYF
TGTGCTAGTGGTTTGGTAACAGGGCCACAACCCCGAAGCTCCTACGAGCAGTACTTC
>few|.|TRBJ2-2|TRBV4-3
CASSQDHRVETGELFF
TGCGCCAGCAGCCAAGACCACAGGGTGGAGACCGGGGAGCTGTTTTTT
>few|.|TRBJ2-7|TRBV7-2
CASSNDYEQYF
TGTGCCAGCAGCAATGACTACGAGCAGTACTTC
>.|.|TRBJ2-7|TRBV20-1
CSARDGTSAYNEQYF
TGCAGTGCTAGAGATGGGACTTCCGCCTACAATGAGCAGTACTTC
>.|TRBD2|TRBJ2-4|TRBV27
CASLGAGTQNIQYF
TGTGCCAGCCTGGGAGCGGGAACTCAAAACATTCAGTACTTC
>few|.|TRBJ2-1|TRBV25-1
CASSEGRGYNEQFF
TGTGCCAGCAGTGAGGGCAGGGGCTACAATGAGCAGTTCTTC
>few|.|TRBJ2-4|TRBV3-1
CASSQIARGSKNIQYF
TGTGCCAGCAGCCAAATAGCTAGAGGGTCCAAAAACATTCAGTACTTC
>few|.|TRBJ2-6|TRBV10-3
CAINSGTSGANVLTF
TGTGCCATCAACTCAGGGACCTCTGGGGCCAACGTCCTGACTTTC